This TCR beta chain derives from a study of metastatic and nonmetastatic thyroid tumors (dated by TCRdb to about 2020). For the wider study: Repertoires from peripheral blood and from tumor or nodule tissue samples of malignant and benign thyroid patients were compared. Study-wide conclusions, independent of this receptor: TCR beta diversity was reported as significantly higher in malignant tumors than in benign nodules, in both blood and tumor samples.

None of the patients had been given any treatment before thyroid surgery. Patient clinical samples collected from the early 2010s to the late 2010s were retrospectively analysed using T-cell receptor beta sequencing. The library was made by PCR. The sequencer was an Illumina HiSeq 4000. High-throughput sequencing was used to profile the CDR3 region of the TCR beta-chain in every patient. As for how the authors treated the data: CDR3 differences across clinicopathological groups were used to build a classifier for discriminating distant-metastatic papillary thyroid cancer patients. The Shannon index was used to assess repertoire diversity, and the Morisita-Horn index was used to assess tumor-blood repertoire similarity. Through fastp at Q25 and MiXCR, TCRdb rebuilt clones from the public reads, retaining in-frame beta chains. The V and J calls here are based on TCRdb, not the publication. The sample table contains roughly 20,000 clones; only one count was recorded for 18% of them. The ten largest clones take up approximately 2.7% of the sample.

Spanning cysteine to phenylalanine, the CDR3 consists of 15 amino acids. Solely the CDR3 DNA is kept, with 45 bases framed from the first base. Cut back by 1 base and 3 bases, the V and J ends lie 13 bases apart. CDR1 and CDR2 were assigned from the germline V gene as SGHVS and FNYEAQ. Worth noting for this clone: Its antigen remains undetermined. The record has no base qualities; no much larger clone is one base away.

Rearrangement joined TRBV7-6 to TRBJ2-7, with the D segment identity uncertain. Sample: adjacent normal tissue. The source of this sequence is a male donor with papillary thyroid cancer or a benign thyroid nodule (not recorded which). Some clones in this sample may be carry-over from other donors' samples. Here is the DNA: TGTGCCAGCAGCTTAGTTTCGGGTCAGGACTACGAGCAGTACTTC. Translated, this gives CASSLVSGQDYEQYF.